The present T cell receptor beta chain was sequenced within a study of CD8+ T cells in alopecia areata. Study-wide context: At a dose of 5 to 10 mg twice daily, oral tofacitinib was given to treated patients.

The CDR3 spans 14 residues. The germline V and J ends were trimmed by 6 bases and 6 bases, with 15 bases remaining between them. Germline V gives CDR1 MDHEN, CDR2 SYDVKM. After isolation, RNA underwent reverse transcription to generate cDNA as the sequencing template. Data came from immunoSEQ multiplex PCR; TCRdb stores just in-frame clones and leaves some out. The sample records 200,000 to 250,000 clones, less than 50% being singletons. The study, taken as a whole, reports: Tofacitinib significantly brought down scalp clonality and expanded CD8+ clones among top 100. It was observed that many expanded lesional clones persisted in scalp and blood during tofacitinib. Scalp sample data also include resident alphabeta T cells from normal skin.

Regarding this clone: The antigen remains undetermined.

Treatment indicated: oral pan-JAK inhibitor, 5-10 mg twice daily. The chain recombines TRBV28 with TRBJ2-4; D is unresolved. The sequences come from CD4+ T cells sorted from blood, collected at approximately week 37, from a patient treated with tofacitinib. The sequence was obtained from a human donor with alopecia areata. CDR3 sequence: CASSTSREVNIQYF. In DNA form, the CDR3 reads TGTGCCAGCAGCACCTCGAGAGAGGTAAACATTCAGTACTTC.